The 20 T cell receptor beta chains presented below share a single source sample, sequenced in a study of blood T cells in healthy people across ages. Next came a second PCR, run for about 6 to 11 cycles, which used a sample-barcoded 5' primer along with a J-beta primer mix. TCRdb re-called the 5' RACE reads through MiXCR, storing one row per CDR3 protein. The sample carries roughly 1.4 million distinct CDR3 sequences, roughly 64% recorded once. The sequenced sample was blood. Receptor source: a man younger than 35 in good health.

For this clonotype: Germline is not matched at one junction end, which may reflect a read error. V usage is TRBV7-9 and J usage is TRBJ2-2; D gene uncertain. The CDR3 is 17 residues long. In germline, CDR1 is SEHNR, CDR2 FQNEAQ (reference sequence). The CDR3 loop is CASSVTAPRYYTGELFF. The DNA for the CDR3 is TGCGCCAGCAGCGTTACGGCGCCCAGATACTACACCGGGGAGCTGTTTTTT.

This clonotype has more than one count but fewer than ten. The V call is TRBV25-1, the J call TRBJ1-2; 8 nucleotides match TRBD1. This CDR3 is 14 amino acids long. Germline V CDR1 and CDR2: MGHDK, SYGVNS. V dropped 3 bases and J dropped 8; count of bases not matched to a gene: 8. The DNA for the CDR3 is TGTGCCAGCAGTGATCTACAGACAGGGGACGGCTACACCTTC. This gives the protein CASSDLQTGDGYTF.

This clonotype has more than one count but fewer than ten. The rearrangement uses TRBV4-2 and TRBJ1-4; no clear D gene. The CDR3 runs 13 residues. Deletions cut 4 bases from V and 8 bases from J, with 11 bases between. Germline assignment: CDR1 LGHNA and CDR2 YNFKEQ. This CDR3 is CASSRFVGEKLFF. CDR3 DNA sequence: TGTGCCAGCAGCCGTTTCGTCGGGGAAAAACTGTTTTTT.

Ten or more counts support this clonotype. V gene TRBV5-4 combines with J gene TRBJ2-1; D is possibly TRBD1 (6 bases). Trimming cost V 4 bases and J 7 bases, with 12 bases left between them. The CDR3 is made up of 13 amino acids. Germline loops: CDR1 SGHNT, CDR2 YYREEE (reference sequence). Here the CDR3 reads CASSVRGGNEQFF. CDR3 in DNA: TGTGCCAGCAGCGTACGAGGGGGTAATGAGCAGTTCTTC. The whole variable domain, filled in from reference TRBV5-4 and TRBJ2-1, reads ETGVTQSPTHLIKTRGQQVTLRCSSQSGHNTVSWYQQALGQGPQFIFQYYREEENGRGNFPPRFSGLQFPNYSSELNVNALELDDSALYLCASSVRGGNEQFFGPGTRLTVL.

The chain has TRBV7-8 and TRBJ1-4; TRBD1 matches at 7 bases. Trimming removed 2 bases from V and 8 bases from J; junction bases left unmatched: 11. The CDR3 contains 16 residues. CDR1 is SGHVS, CDR2 FQNEAQ, per germline. The CDR3 region is CASSLRPTGRGEKLFF. CDR3 sequence (DNA): TGTGCCAGCAGCTTAAGGCCGACAGGGCGTGGAGAAAAACTGTTTTTT.

The V call is TRBV29-1, the J call TRBJ1-2; a weak D match, TRBD1 (5 bases). CDR1 is SQVTM, CDR2 ANQGSEA, per germline. The CDR3 has 12 residues. V was shortened by 5 bases and J by 4 bases, with 11 bases between the two germline ends. The CDR3 DNA reads as TGCAGCGTTCCCCGGGGGGGCTATGGCTACACCTTC. Translating gives CSVPRGGYGYTF.

The V and J genes are TRBV5-1 and TRBJ1-1, with a weak D call TRBD1 (5 bases). Germline CDR1 and CDR2: SGHRS and YFSETQ. The CDR3 has 13 residues. Trimming shortened V by 4 bases and J by 6 bases, and 13 bases separated the two germline ends. CDR3 sequence (DNA): TGCGCCAGCAGCCCAGGGAGGAGGGCTGAAGCTTTCTTT. It yields the protein CASSPGRRAEAFF. Together with reference TRBV5-1 and TRBJ1-1, the CDR3 gives the full variable domain: KAGVTQTPRYLIKTRGQQVTLSCSPISGHRSVSWYQQTPGQGLQFLFEYFSETQRNKGNFPGRFSGRQFSNSRSEMNVSTLELGDSALYLCASSPGRRAEAFFGQGTRLTVV.

The V and J genes are TRBV5-1 and TRBJ2-3, with TRBD2 identical over 8 bases. The CDR3 extends over 15 amino acids. The germline gives CDR1 SGHRS, CDR2 YFSETQ. The J segment lost 1 base and the V segment lost 5 bases, leaving 6 bases of the junction unmatched. CDR3 sequence: CASRPSGSGTDTQYF. The CDR3 bases are TGCGCCAGCAGGCCGAGCGGGAGCGGCACAGATACGCAGTATTTT. Full variable domain (remainder filled in from reference TRBV5-1 and TRBJ2-3): KAGVTQTPRYLIKTRGQQVTLSCSPISGHRSVSWYQQTPGQGLQFLFEYFSETQRNKGNFPGRFSGRQFSNSRSEMNVSTLELGDSALYLCASRPSGSGTDTQYFGPGTRLTVL.

This sequence joins TRBV5-1 and TRBJ2-1, with TRBD2 matching 15 bases. CDR3 length: 20 residues. Germline loops: CDR1 SGHRS, CDR2 YFSETQ. The J segment lost 2 bases and the V segment lost 2 bases, leaving 11 bases of the junction unmatched. The CDR3: CASSFPPRTSGGAPYNEQFF. DNA of the CDR3: TGCGCCAGCAGCTTTCCCCCTCGGACTAGCGGGGGGGCCCCCTACAATGAGCAGTTCTTC.

The chain recombines TRBV21-1 with TRBJ2-7. TRBV21-1 is labeled a pseudogene. The CDR3 spans 13 residues. CDR3 DNA: TGTGCCAGCAGGAGAGGAGGCCCCTACGAGCAGTACTTC. Its protein is CASRRGGPYEQYF.

This clonotype was seen only a few times. The chain employs TRBV11-2 and TRBJ2-5, with D perhaps given as TRBD1 or TRBD2 (5 bases each). The CDR3 is made up of 13 amino acids. The V gene's germline CDR1 is SGHAT and CDR2 FQNNGV. Between the trimmed V and J ends, which lost 0 bases and 10 bases, there was a span of 12 bases. DNA of the CDR3: TGTGCCAGCAGCTTAGAGGGAGTAGGGGACCAGTACTTC. Its protein is CASSLEGVGDQYF.

Only a few counts were recorded for this clonotype. This chain uses TRBV28 with TRBJ2-3; D is possibly TRBD1 (6 bases). Germline lookup yields CDR1 MDHEN and CDR2 SYDVKM. Trimming cost V 3 bases and J 6 bases, with 19 bases left between them. The CDR3 spans 16 residues. The CDR3 here is CASSLYRERGYDTQYF. The CDR3 bases are TGTGCCAGCAGTTTGTACAGGGAAAGGGGCTACGATACGCAGTATTTT.

The CDR3 loop reads CASSYGLAGGPSTDTQYF. The CDR3 DNA reads as TGTGCCAGCAGTTACGGACTAGCGGGGGGTCCATCCACAGATACGCAGTATTTT. The chain has TRBV6-5 and TRBJ2-3; 14 nucleotides line up with TRBD2. V was clipped by 2 bases and J by 2 bases; unmatched bases: 6. The germline V gene has CDR1 MNHEY and CDR2 SVGAGI. This CDR3 spans 18 amino acids.

The V and J genes are TRBV20-1 and TRBJ1-4; D may be TRBD1 (5 bases). CDR1 and CDR2 (germline): DFQATT, SNEGSKA (reference sequence). The V gene lost 3 bases and the J gene lost 4 bases, with 15 bases spanning the gap. The CDR3 extends over 15 amino acids. The CDR3 bases are TGCAGTGCTAGCGGGGTGGGGCAGAATAATGAAAAACTGTTTTTT. This translates into CSASGVGQNNEKLFF.

This clonotype was detected only a few times. The V and J genes are TRBV6-6 and TRBJ2-3, with D possibly matching TRBD2 (6 bases). Trimming left V 0 bases short and J 5 bases short, with 12 bases between. CDR3 length: 15 residues. The germline CDR1 and CDR2 sequences are MNHNY and SVGAGI (reference sequence). CDR3 in DNA: TGTGCCAGCAGTTACTCGGAGGGGCGGGGAGATACGCAGTATTTT. The encoded protein is CASSYSEGRGDTQYF.

V and J are TRBV6-2 or TRBV6-3 and TRBJ2-7, with TRBD2 matching 9 bases. The ends lost 6 bases at V and 3 bases at J; junction bases unmatched: 6. Germline values: CDR1 MNHEY, CDR2 SVGEGT. The length of the CDR3 is 14 residues. The CDR3 region is CASRESGGSYEQYF. CDR3 nucleotide sequence: TGTGCCAGCAGAGAAAGCGGGGGGAGCTACGAGCAGTACTTC.

This clonotype was observed a few times. V is TRBV6-6 and J is TRBJ2-5; 8 bases fit TRBD1. The V gene end was trimmed by 6 bases and the J gene end by 5 bases; junction bases not matched to a gene: 8. The CDR3 sequence is 14 residues long. CDR1 and CDR2 (germline): MNHNY, SVGAGI (reference sequence). CDR3 sequence reads: CASRRGTGGETQYF. DNA of the CDR3: TGTGCCAGCAGACGTGGGACAGGAGGGGAGACCCAGTACTTC.

The chain uses TRBV7-6 and TRBJ2-5; 9 nucleotides agree with TRBD2. V was pared by 1 base and J by 5 bases, with 5 bases of the junction left unmatched. CDR1 is SGHVS and CDR2 is FNYEAQ in the germline V gene. The CDR3 has 15 residues. CDR3 residues: CASSLDSGGRETQYF. The CDR3 coding sequence is TGTGCCAGCAGCTTAGATAGCGGGGGCAGGGAGACCCAGTACTTC.

The chain carries TRBV5-1 and TRBJ1-2; possible D gene TRBD1, 5 bases. The germline CDR1 and CDR2 sequences are SGHRS and YFSETQ. The V and J ends lost 2 bases and 8 bases respectively, with 19 bases between them. The CDR3 runs 15 residues. The CDR3 spells CASSFPGGLRDGYTF. CDR3 bases: TGCGCCAGCAGCTTCCCGGGGGGACTTAGGGACGGCTACACCTTC.

On this clonotype itself: At one end, the junction sequence differs from germline, possibly due to a read error. The chain couples TRBV27 to TRBJ2-7; D not resolved. Germline V gives CDR1 MNHEY, CDR2 SMNVEV (reference sequence). This CDR3 spans 14 amino acids. CDR3 amino acids: CASSVSVQNYEQYF. In DNA, the CDR3 is TGTGCCAGCAGTGTATCGGTTCAGAACTACGAGCAGTACTTC.